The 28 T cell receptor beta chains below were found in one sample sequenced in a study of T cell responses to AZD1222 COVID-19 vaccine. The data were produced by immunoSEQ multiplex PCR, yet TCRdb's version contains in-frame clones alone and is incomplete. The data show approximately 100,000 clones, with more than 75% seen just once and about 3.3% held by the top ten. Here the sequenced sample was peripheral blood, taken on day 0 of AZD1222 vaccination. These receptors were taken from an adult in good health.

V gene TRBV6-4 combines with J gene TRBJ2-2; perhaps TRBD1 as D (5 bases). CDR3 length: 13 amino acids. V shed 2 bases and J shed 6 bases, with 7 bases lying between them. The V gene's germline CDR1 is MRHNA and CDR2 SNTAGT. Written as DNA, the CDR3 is TGTGCCAGCAGTGACGAAGGGGCCGGGGAGCTGTTTTTT. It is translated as CASSDEGAGELFF.

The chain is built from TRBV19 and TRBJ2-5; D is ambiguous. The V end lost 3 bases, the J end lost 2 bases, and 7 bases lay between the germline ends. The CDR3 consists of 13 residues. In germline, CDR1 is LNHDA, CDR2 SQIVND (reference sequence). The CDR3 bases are TGTGCCAGTAGTATCCAGAAACAAGAGACCCAGTACTTC. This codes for CASSIQKQETQYF.

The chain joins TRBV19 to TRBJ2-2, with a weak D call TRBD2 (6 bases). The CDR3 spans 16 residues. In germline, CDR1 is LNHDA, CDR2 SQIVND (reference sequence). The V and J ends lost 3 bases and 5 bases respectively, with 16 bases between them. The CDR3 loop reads CASSIYQTSRTGELFF. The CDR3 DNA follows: TGTGCCAGTAGTATCTACCAGACTAGTCGGACCGGGGAGCTGTTTTTT.

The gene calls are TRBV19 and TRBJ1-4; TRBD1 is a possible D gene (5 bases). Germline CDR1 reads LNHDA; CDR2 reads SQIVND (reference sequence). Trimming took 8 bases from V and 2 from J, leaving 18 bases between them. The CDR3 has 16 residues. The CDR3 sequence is CASSIGAGTTNEKLFF. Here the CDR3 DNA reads TGTGCCAGTTCTATCGGGGCAGGGACGACTAATGAAAAACTGTTTTTT.

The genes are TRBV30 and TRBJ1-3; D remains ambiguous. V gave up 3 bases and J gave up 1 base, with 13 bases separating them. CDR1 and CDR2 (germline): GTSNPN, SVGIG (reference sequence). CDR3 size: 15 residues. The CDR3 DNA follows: TGTGCCTGGAGACCAAAAGGGAGATCTGGAAACACCATATATTTT. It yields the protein CAWRPKGRSGNTIYF.

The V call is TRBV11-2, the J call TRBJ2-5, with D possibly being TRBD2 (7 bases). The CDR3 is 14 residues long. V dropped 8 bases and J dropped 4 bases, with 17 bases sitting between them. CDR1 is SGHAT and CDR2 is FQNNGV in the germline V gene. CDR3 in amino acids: CASSLGGGRETQYF. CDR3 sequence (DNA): TGTGCCAGCTCCCTGGGGGGGGGCCGAGAGACCCAGTACTTC.

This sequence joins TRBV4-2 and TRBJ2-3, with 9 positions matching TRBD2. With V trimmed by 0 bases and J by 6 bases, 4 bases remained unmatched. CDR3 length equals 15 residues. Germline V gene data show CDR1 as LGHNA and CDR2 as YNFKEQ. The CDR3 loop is CASSQELAGVDTQYF. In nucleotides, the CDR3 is TGTGCCAGCAGCCAAGAGTTAGCGGGGGTGGATACGCAGTATTTT.

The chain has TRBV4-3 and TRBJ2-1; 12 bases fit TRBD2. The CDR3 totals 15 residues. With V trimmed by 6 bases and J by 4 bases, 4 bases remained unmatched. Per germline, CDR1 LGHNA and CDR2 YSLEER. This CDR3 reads CASRPSGGAYNEQFF. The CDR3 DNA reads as TGCGCCAGCAGGCCTAGCGGGGGGGCATACAATGAGCAGTTCTTC.

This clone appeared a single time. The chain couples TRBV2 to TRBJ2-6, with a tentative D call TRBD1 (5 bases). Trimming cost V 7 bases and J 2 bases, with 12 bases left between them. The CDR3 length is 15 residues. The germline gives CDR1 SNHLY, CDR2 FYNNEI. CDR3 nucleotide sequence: TGTGCCAGCAAGTTGCAGGGCCCTGGGGCCAACGTCCTGACTTTC. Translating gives CASKLQGPGANVLTF.

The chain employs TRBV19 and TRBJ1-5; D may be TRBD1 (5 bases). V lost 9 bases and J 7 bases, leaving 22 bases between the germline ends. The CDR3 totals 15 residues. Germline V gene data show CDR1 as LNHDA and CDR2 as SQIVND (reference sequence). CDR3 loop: CASSHFGVSGQPQHF. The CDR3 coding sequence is TGTGCCAGCTCTCACTTCGGGGTATCAGGGCAGCCCCAGCATTTT.

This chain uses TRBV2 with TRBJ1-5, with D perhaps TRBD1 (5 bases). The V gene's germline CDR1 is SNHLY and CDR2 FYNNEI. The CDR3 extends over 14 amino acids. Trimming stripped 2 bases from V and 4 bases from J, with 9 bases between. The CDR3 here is CASSESGGNQPQHF. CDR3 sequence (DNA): TGTGCCAGCAGTGAATCGGGGGGAAATCAGCCCCAGCATTTT.

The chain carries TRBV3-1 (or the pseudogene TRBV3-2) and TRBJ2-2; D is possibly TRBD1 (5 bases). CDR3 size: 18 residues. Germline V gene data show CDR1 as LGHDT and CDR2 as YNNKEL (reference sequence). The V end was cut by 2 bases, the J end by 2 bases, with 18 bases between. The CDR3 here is CASSQTLFNQGNTGELFF. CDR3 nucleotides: TGTGCCAGCAGCCAAACCCTCTTTAACCAGGGTAACACCGGGGAGCTGTTTTTT.

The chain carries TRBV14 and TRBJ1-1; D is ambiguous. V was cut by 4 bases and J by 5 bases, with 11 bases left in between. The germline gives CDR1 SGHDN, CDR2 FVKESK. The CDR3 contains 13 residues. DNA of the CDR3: TGTGCCAGCAGCCGCGCACGGGCGACTGAAGCTTTCTTT. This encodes CASSRARATEAFF.

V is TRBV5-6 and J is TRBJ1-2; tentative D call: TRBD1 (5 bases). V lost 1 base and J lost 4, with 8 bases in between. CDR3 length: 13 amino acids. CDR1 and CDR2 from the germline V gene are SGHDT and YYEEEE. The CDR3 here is CASSLRGLYGYTF. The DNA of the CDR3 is TGTGCCAGCAGCTTGCGGGGCCTCTATGGCTACACCTTC.

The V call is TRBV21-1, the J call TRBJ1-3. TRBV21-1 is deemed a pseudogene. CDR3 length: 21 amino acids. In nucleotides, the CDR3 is TGTGCCAGAAGTCCCCTTTTCTCCGGGAGTAAACAGTTCCACTCTGGAAACACCATATATTTT. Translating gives CARSPLFSGSKQFHSGNTIYF.

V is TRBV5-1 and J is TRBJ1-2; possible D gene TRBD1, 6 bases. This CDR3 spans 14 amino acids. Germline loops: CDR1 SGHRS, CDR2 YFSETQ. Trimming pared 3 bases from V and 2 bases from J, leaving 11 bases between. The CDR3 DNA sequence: TGCGCCAGCAGCTCCTCCCAGGGGAACTATGGCTACACCTTC. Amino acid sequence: CASSSSQGNYGYTF.

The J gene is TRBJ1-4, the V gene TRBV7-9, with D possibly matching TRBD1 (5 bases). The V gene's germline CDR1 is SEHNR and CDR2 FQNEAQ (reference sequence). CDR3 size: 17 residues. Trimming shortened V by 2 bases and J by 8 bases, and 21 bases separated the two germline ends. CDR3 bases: TGTGCCAGCAGCTTAAAAGAATATTTCAGGGTTGAGGAAAAACTGTTTTTT. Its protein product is CASSLKEYFRVEEKLFF.

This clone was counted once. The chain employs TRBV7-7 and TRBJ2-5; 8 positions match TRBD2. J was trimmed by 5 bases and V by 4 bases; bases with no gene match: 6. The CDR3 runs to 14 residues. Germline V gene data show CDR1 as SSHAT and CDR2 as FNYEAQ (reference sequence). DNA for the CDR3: TGTGCCAGCAGCTCTACTAGCGGCGGGGAGACCCAGTACTTC. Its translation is CASSSTSGGETQYF. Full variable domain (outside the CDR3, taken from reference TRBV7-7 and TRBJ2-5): GAGVSQSPRYKVTKRGQDVTLRCDPISSHATLYWYQQALGQGPEFLTYFNYEAQPDKSGLPSDRFSAERPEGSISTLTIQRTEQRDSAMYRCASSSTSGGETQYFGPGTRLLVL.

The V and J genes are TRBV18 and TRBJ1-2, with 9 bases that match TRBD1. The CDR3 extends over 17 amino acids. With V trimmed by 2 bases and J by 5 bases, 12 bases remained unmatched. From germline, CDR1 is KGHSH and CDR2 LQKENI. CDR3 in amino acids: CASSPTGPGQGGYGYTF. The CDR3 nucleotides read TGTGCCAGCTCACCAACCGGCCCGGGACAGGGAGGTTATGGCTACACCTTC.

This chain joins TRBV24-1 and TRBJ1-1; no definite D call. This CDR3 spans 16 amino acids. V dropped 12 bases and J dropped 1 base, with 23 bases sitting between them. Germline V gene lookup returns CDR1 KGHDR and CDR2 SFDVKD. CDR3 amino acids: CARNRRGLGENTEAFF. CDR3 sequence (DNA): TGTGCCCGAAACCGCCGAGGTCTGGGTGAGAACACTGAAGCTTTCTTT.

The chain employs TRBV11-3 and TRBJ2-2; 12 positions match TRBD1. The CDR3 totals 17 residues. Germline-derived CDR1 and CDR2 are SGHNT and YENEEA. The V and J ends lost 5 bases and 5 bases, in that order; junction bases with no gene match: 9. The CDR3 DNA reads TGTGCCAGCAGCCACAGGGACAGGGGGCTAAGGACCGGGGAGCTGTTTTTT. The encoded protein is CASSHRDRGLRTGELFF.

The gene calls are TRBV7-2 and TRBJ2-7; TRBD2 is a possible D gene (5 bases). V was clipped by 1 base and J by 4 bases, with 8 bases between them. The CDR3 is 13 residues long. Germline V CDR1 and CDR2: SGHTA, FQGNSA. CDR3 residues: CASSLDGKYEQYF. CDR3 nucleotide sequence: TGTGCCAGCAGCTTAGACGGGAAATACGAGCAGTACTTC.

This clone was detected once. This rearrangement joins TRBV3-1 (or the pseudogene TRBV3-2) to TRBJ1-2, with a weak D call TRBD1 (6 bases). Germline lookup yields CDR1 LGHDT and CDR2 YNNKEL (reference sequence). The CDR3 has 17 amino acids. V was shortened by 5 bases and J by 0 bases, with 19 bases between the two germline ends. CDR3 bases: TGTGCCAGCAGCGTCGGGGGGACAAAGGGTGCTAACTATGGCTACACCTTC. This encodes CASSVGGTKGANYGYTF.

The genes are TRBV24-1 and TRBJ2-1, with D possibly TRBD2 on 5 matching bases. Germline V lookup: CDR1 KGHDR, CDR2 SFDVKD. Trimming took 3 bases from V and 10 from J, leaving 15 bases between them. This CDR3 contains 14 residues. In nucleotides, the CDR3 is TGTGCCACCAGTGATCCGGGATCCATCGGGGAGCAGTTCTTC. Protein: CATSDPGSIGEQFF.

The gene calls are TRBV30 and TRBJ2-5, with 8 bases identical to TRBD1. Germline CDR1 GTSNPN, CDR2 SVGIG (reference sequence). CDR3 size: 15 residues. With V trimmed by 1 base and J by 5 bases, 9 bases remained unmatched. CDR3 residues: CAWSADGQGLETQYF. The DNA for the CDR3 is TGTGCCTGGAGTGCAGACGGACAGGGCCTGGAGACCCAGTACTTC.

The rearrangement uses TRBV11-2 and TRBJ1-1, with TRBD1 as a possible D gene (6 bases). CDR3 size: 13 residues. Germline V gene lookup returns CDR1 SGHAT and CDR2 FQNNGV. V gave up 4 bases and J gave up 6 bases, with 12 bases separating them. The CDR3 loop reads CASSSRTAAEAFF. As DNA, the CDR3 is TGTGCCAGCAGCTCCCGGACAGCAGCTGAAGCTTTCTTT. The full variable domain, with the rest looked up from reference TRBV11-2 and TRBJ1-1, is EAGVAQSPRYKIIEKRQSVAFWCNPISGHATLYWYQQILGQGPKLLIQFQNNGVVDDSQLPKDRFSAERLKGVDSTLKIQPAKLEDSAVYLCASSSRTAAEAFFGQGTRLTVV.

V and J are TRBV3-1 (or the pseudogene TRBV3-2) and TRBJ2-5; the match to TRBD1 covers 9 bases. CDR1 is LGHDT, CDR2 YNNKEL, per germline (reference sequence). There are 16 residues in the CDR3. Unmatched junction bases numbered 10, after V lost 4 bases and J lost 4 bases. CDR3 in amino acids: CASSLPSQGAGETQYF. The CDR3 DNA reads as TGTGCCAGCAGCCTGCCCTCACAGGGGGCGGGAGAGACCCAGTACTTC.

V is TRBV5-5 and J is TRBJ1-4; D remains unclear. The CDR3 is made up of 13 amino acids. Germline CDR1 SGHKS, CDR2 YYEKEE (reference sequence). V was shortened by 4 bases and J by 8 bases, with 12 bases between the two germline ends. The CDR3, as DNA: TGTGCCAGCAGCCAGGTGGGTGGCGAAAAACTGTTTTTT. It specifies CASSQVGGEKLFF.